A selection of T cell receptor beta chains follows, all from one sample in a study of T cell changes during pregnancy in multiple sclerosis. TCRdb's table, derived via immunoSEQ multiplex PCR, lists solely in-frame clones and lacks some. The data contain around 92,000 clones, approximately 95% of them singletons. Sequencing used peripheral blood, obtained after pregnancy. The receptors come from a female donor with multiple sclerosis, enrolled in a pregnancy study. Each CDR3 is given with its conserved first and last residue. The D gene is left open where the match is weak. Only part of the rows carry a size: once, few, many, or a class if the clone is expanded.

V,size,J,D,CDR3,DNA
TRBV30,.,TRBJ1-3,.,CAWSARSSGNTIYF,TGTGCCTGGAGTGCGCGGAGCTCTGGAAACACCATATATTTT
TRBV9,.,TRBJ1-5,TRBD1,CASSNGDRGLGSNQPQHF,TGTGCCAGCAGCAACGGGGACAGGGGGCTGGGTAGCAATCAGCCCCAGCATTTT
TRBV11-2,.,TRBJ1-1,.,CASARGVDTEAFF,TGTGCCAGCGCACGGGGGGTTGACACTGAAGCTTTCTTT
TRBV6-5,.,TRBJ2-4,.,CASTNRGNIQYF,TGTGCCAGCACCAACCGGGGAAACATTCAGTACTTC
TRBV6-1,many,TRBJ1-1,TRBD1,CASSGGAGGEAEAFF,TGTGCCAGCAGTGGAGGGGCAGGGGGTGAAGCTGAAGCTTTCTTT
TRBV19,.,TRBJ1-5,TRBD1,CASSQTGGNQPQHF,TGTGCCAGTAGCCAGACAGGGGGCAATCAGCCCCAGCATTTT
TRBV6-1,.,TRBJ2-5,.,CASSVGTPKETQYF,TGTGCCAGCAGTGTCGGGACACCTAAAGAGACCCAGTACTTC
TRBV7-3,.,TRBJ1-2,TRBD1,CASSLGGQGDGYTF,TGTGCCAGCAGCTTAGGGGGACAGGGAGATGGCTACACCTTC
TRBV19,.,TRBJ1-1,.,CASSQGPPNTEAFF,TGTGCCAGTAGTCAGGGGCCACCGAACACTGAAGCTTTCTTT
TRBV10-3,.,TRBJ2-1,TRBD1,CAISGQGSYNEQFF,TGTGCCATCAGCGGACAGGGGTCCTACAATGAGCAGTTCTTC
TRBV10-2,.,TRBJ2-3,TRBD2,CASSESPGLAGHSSDTQYF,TGCGCCAGCAGTGAGTCACCGGGACTAGCGGGACACTCATCAGATACGCAGTATTTT
TRBV28,once,TRBJ1-5,.,CASSPPGGSSNQPQHF,TGTGCCAGCAGTCCACCGGGAGGGTCCAGCAATCAGCCCCAGCATTTT
TRBV19,.,TRBJ2-7,TRBD1,CASSIVGGAGVYEQYF,TGTGCCAGTAGTATAGTAGGGGGCGCCGGCGTCTACGAGCAGTACTTC
TRBV2,.,TRBJ1-1,.,CASLWWEGGNPEAFF,TGTGCCAGTCTATGGTGGGAGGGAGGGAACCCTGAAGCTTTCTTT
TRBV7-8,.,TRBJ1-1,.,CASSLGSPGTEAFF,TGTGCCAGCAGCCTAGGGTCTCCGGGGACTGAAGCTTTCTTT
TRBV7-8,.,TRBJ2-2,.,CASSRYEGVAGELFF,TGTGCCAGCAGCCGTTACGAGGGTGTCGCCGGGGAGCTGTTTTTT
TRBV7-3,once,TRBJ2-5,TRBD2,CASSKRGVEETQYF,TGTGCCAGCAGCAAGCGGGGGGTAGAGGAGACCCAGTACTTC
TRBV30,.,TRBJ2-3,TRBD2,CAWGRLAGDTQYF,TGTGCCTGGGGACGACTAGCGGGAGATACGCAGTATTTT